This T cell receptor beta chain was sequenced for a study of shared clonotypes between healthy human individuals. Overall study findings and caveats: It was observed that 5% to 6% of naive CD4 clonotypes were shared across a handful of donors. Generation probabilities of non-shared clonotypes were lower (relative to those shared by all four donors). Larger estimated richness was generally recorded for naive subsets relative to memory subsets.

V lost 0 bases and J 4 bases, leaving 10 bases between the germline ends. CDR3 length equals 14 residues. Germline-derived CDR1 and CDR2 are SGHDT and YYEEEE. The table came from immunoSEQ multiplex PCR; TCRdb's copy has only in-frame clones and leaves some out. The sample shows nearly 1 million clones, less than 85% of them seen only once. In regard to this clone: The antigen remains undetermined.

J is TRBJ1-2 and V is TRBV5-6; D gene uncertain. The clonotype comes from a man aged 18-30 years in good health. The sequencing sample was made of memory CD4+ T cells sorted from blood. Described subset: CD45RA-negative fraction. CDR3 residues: CASSLVSVAYGYTF. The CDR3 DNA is TGTGCCAGCAGCTTGGTAAGTGTGGCCTATGGCTACACCTTC.